This record concerns one T cell receptor (beta chain) sequence. The antigen remains unidentified. It was CD45RO-negative cells, positively selected for CCR7, that made up naive CD8 cells, with terminally differentiated effector memory CD45RA+ cells excluded. The data are from a study of shared clonotypes between healthy human individuals. Study summary: Serving as donors were two women and three men, whose ages spanned 18 to 49. CD4 naive cells filled three plates per donor, CD4 memory three, CD8 naive two and CD8 memory one. Study-wide findings and caveats: About 5% of naive CD4 clonotypes were shared across four donors. Unshared clonotypes carried lower generation probabilities than those common to all four donors.

This table comes from immunoSEQ multiplex PCR, and its TCRdb copy is limited to in-frame clones, with some not included. Of about 610,000 clones in the sample, roughly 96% are singletons; the top ten hold 0.11%. The sample comprised naive CD8+ T cells sorted from blood. The receptor comes from a woman in her twenties or thirties in good health.

CDR3 region: CASSTGTPAYEQYF. CDR3 nucleotide sequence: TGTGCCAGTAGTACCGGGACACCCGCCTACGAGCAGTACTTC. The V gene is TRBV19, the J gene TRBJ2-7; D perhaps matches TRBD1 (6 bases). Germline CDR1 LNHDA, CDR2 SQIVND (reference sequence). CDR3 length: 14 residues. V lost 4 bases, J lost 2 bases, and 12 bases lay in between.